This T cell receptor (beta chain) was profiled in a study of T cell repertoires in cytomegalovirus infection. Whole-study context: Use of recently identified HLA-C-restricted and well-studied HLA-B-restricted CMV epitopes was part of the study. TCR beta signatures that were public indicated CMV infection and matching HLA type. Findings and caveats of the study: The study identified carriers of CMV plus the relevant HLA from cumulative public TCR beta family frequency. Dominating the ex vivo response were TCR beta clonotypes that were CMV-specific and HLA-C-restricted.

TCRdb fed the reads into MiXCR, producing one record per CDR3 protein. This table holds around 750,000 distinct CDR3 sequences, approximately 32% found once. This CDR3 spans 14 amino acids. Between the trimmed V and J ends, which lost 1 base and 4 bases, there was a span of 8 bases. Germline lookup yields CDR1 SGHTA and CDR2 FQGNSA. This clonotype was counted between two and nine times. What it recognizes is unknown. The V call is TRBV7-2, the J call TRBJ2-1; D is ambiguous. The sequence was collected from a human donor in good health (CMV status not recorded). Some clones in this sample may be carry-over from other donors' samples. This specimen consisted of cultured CD8+ T cells from PBMCs, obtained from culture after CMV antigen stimulation. The DNA for the CDR3 is TGTGCCAGCAGCTTAGGGTGGGATTACAATGAGCAGTTCTTC. Translating it yields CASSLGWDYNEQFF.